These 3 T cell receptor beta chains share one sample of origin, sequenced in a study of cytomegalovirus exposure and HLA in healthy donors (dated by TCRdb to 2015 to 2018). Library preparation was by the immunoSEQ multiplex PCR assay. For the multiplex PCR, a mixture combining 60 forward primers for TCR Vbeta segments and 13 reverse primers for TCR Jbeta segments was used. Imported from immuneACCESS, the table was reduced by TCRdb to in-frame sequences with V and J called. These copies leave out some clones; in studies compared against another copy, an unresolved V gene accounts for under half, and the cause of the remainder is not known. Counted in this sample were roughly 180,000 clones; around 80% of them appeared once. The ten largest clones capture about 1.5% of the sample. The specimen was PBMCs. The receptors originated from a man aged 18-30 years in good health and CMV-seronegative.

The chain uses TRBV9 and TRBJ2-4; D gene unclear. CDR3 length equals 14 residues. Per the germline V gene, CDR1 is SGDLS and CDR2 is YYNGEE. Trimming removed 0 bases at V and 6 bases at J, with 10 bases between. The CDR3 region is CASSVDLAPNIQYF. CDR3 sequence (DNA): TGTGCCAGCAGCGTAGATCTGGCTCCAAACATTCAGTACTTC.

This clone was observed a handful of times. V usage is TRBV19 and J usage is TRBJ2-7, with 9 bases fitting TRBD2. CDR1 and CDR2 from the germline V gene are LNHDA and SQIVND (reference sequence). Trimming at V came to 0 bases and at J to 9 bases, leaving 12 bases not matched to a gene. The CDR3 length is 16 residues. The DNA for the CDR3 is TGTGCCAGTAGTATAGATCTATACGGCGGGAGGGGTGGGCAGTACTTC. It yields the protein CASSIDLYGGRGGQYF.

This chain uses TRBV4-1 with TRBJ2-7; TRBD2 matches at 8 bases. V was pared by 0 bases and J by 0 bases, with 1 base of the junction left unmatched. The germline gives CDR1 MGHRA, CDR2 YSYEKL. The CDR3 spans 15 residues. The CDR3 DNA follows: TGCGCCAGCAGCCAAGATCGGGGGGGCTCCTACGAGCAGTACTTC. Translating gives CASSQDRGGSYEQYF.